What follows are 25 T cell receptor beta chains derived from one specimen sequenced in a study of blood T cell repertoires in COVID-19. Libraries were prepared by immunoSEQ multiplex PCR; TCRdb keeps only in-frame clonotypes and omits some of them. The sample lists about 82,000 clones; 80% to 90% were seen once. Source material: peripheral blood. The source is a woman aged 60-75 years with acute or convalescent COVID-19.

This clone has just a few counts. The chain carries TRBV4-2 and TRBJ2-7; D not certain. V lost 0 bases to trimming and J lost 6 bases, with 12 bases between them. Looked up from germline, CDR1 is LGHNA and CDR2 is YNFKEQ. The CDR3 is 14 amino acids. Here the CDR3 DNA reads TGTGCCAGCAGCCAAGAAGGCGGTTACGGCGAGCAGTACTTC. The encoded protein is CASSQEGGYGEQYF.

This rearrangement joins TRBV5-4 to TRBJ2-1; 7 bases fit TRBD2. The V gene end was trimmed by 5 bases and the J gene end by 0 bases; junction bases not matched to a gene: 5. The CDR3 is 15 residues long. The V gene's germline CDR1 is SGHNT and CDR2 YYREEE (reference sequence). CDR3 loop: CASSWGGSSYNEQFF. CDR3 nucleotide sequence: TGTGCCAGCAGTTGGGGGGGAAGCTCCTACAATGAGCAGTTCTTC.

The chain links TRBV6-2 or TRBV6-3 to TRBJ2-1, with 10 bases aligning to TRBD2. CDR3 length: 15 amino acids. Losses at the gene ends were 5 bases for V and 5 bases for J; bases not matched to a gene: 6. Germline CDR1 and CDR2: MNHEY and SVGEGT. The CDR3 region has the DNA TGTGCCAGCAGTAATCCGGGACTAGCGAACAATGAGCAGTTCTTC. This encodes CASSNPGLANNEQFF.

This clone occurred once. This chain uses TRBV29-1 with TRBJ2-7; D possibly corresponds to TRBD2 (5 bases). Trimming took off 5 bases at V and 9 bases at J, with 11 bases between the two ends. Germline-derived CDR1 and CDR2 are SQVTM and ANQGSEA. The CDR3 consists of 10 residues. This CDR3 reads CSVWAEAQYF. Written as DNA, the CDR3 is TGCAGCGTTTGGGCGGAGGCGCAGTACTTC.

The genes are TRBV12-5 and TRBJ2-2; D is possibly TRBD1 (6 bases). CDR3 length equals 13 residues. Germline V lookup: CDR1 LGHNT, CDR2 FRNRAP. The V end was cut by 4 bases, the J end by 6 bases, with 9 bases between. In DNA, the CDR3 is TGTGCTAGTGGTTGGTACAGGGCCGGGGAGCTGTTTTTT. The encoded protein is CASGWYRAGELFF.

The chain uses TRBV27 and TRBJ1-1; D uncertain. The germline V gene encodes CDR1 MNHEY and CDR2 SMNVEV (reference sequence). Trimming removed 6 bases at V and 2 bases at J, with 13 bases between. The CDR3 extends over 14 amino acids. CDR3 protein: CASSPLADNTEAFF. The CDR3 DNA sequence: TGTGCCAGCAGCCCCCTGGCAGATAACACTGAAGCTTTCTTT.

The chain carries TRBV24-1 and TRBJ2-7, with a weak D call TRBD1 (6 bases). The CDR3 is 12 residues long. The ends were cut back, 4 bases at V and 7 bases at J, with 10 bases in the middle. Germline CDR1 and CDR2: KGHDR and SFDVKD. Here the CDR3 DNA reads TGTGCCACCAGTGACTACGGGACAGAGCAGTACTTC. Translating it yields CATSDYGTEQYF.

The chain has TRBV19 and TRBJ1-1, with TRBD1 as a possible D gene (6 bases). Trimming took off 1 base at V and 6 bases at J, with 15 bases between the two ends. This CDR3 contains 15 residues. Germline CDR1 LNHDA, CDR2 SQIVND (reference sequence). The CDR3 reads CASSIGPTGRAEAFF. CDR3 bases: TGTGCCAGTAGTATAGGTCCAACAGGGAGGGCTGAAGCTTTCTTT.

The chain links TRBV5-1 to TRBJ1-5, with a possible D match to TRBD1 (5 bases). Germline assignment: CDR1 SGHRS and CDR2 YFSETQ. V was cut by 0 bases and J by 7 bases, with 14 bases left in between. The CDR3 is 15 residues long. As DNA, the CDR3 is TGCGCCAGCAGCTTGGTCGGAGGGGATCGCCAGCCCCAGCATTTT. Translated: CASSLVGGDRQPQHF.

The J gene is TRBJ2-5, the V gene TRBV2; TRBD2 might be the D (6 bases). This CDR3 has 13 residues. V was shortened by 6 bases and J by 7 bases, with 15 bases between the two germline ends. Germline V lookup: CDR1 SNHLY, CDR2 FYNNEI. Here the CDR3 reads CASRVGPGGTQYF. The CDR3 DNA reads as TGTGCCAGCAGGGTTGGCCCCGGGGGGACCCAGTACTTC.

This chain joins TRBV27 and TRBJ2-7, with a weak D call TRBD2 (7 bases). The V and J ends lost 6 bases and 0 bases respectively, with 18 bases between them. The germline V gene encodes CDR1 MNHEY and CDR2 SMNVEV (reference sequence). The CDR3 runs 16 residues. The CDR3 here is CASRLYREGPSYEQYF. For the CDR3, the DNA is TGTGCCAGCAGGCTTTACAGGGAGGGCCCCTCCTACGAGCAGTACTTC.

This clone was detected only once. J is TRBJ2-1 and V is TRBV19; 8 bases line up with TRBD2. Losses at the gene ends were 3 bases for V and 6 bases for J; bases not matched to a gene: 10. Germline V lookup: CDR1 LNHDA, CDR2 SQIVND (reference sequence). CDR3 length: 16 amino acids. CDR3 protein: CASSIGGLALRNEQFF. CDR3 DNA: TGTGCCAGTAGTATTGGAGGACTAGCCCTACGCAATGAGCAGTTCTTC.

This clone is a singleton in its sample. The chain combines TRBV27 with TRBJ1-2, with D possibly matching TRBD1 (5 bases). This CDR3 is built from 15 residues. V dropped 6 bases and J dropped 4 bases, with 18 bases sitting between them. Looked up from germline, CDR1 is MNHEY and CDR2 is SMNVEV (reference sequence). This CDR3 is CASRYRRAFGYGYTF. CDR3 DNA sequence: TGTGCCAGCAGGTACAGGAGGGCTTTTGGCTATGGCTACACCTTC.

The chain is built from TRBV5-1 and TRBJ1-1, with D perhaps matching TRBD1 (5 bases). Germline assignment: CDR1 SGHRS and CDR2 YFSETQ. V dropped 0 bases and J dropped 11 bases, with 17 bases sitting between them. The CDR3 has 14 residues. The CDR3 here is CASSLEWYGGLAFF. The CDR3 bases are TGCGCCAGCAGCTTGGAATGGTATGGGGGGTTGGCTTTCTTT.

V is TRBV11-2 and J is TRBJ1-1; D is undetermined. V shed 2 bases and J shed 4 bases, with 8 bases lying between them. Germline V gene data show CDR1 as SGHAT and CDR2 as FQNNGV. The length of the CDR3 is 13 residues. CDR3 nucleotide sequence: TGTGCCAGCAGCTTATACCTGAGCACTGAAGCTTTCTTT. Translated: CASSLYLSTEAFF.

The V gene is TRBV12-3 or TRBV12-4, the J gene TRBJ1-5; D gene unclear. V was pared by 5 bases and J by 6 bases, with 5 bases between. The CDR3 totals 11 residues. The CDR3 sequence is CASSPGQPQHF. As DNA, the CDR3 is TGTGCCAGCAGTCCCGGTCAGCCCCAGCATTTT.

The genes are TRBV7-8 and TRBJ2-3; D perhaps matches TRBD2 (5 bases). The CDR3 covers 16 residues. Per germline, CDR1 SGHVS and CDR2 FQNEAQ. Trimming took off 5 bases at V and 2 bases at J, with 17 bases between the two ends. The CDR3: CASSLRDLAVTDTQYF. The CDR3 nucleotides are TGTGCCAGCAGCCTCCGAGACCTAGCAGTCACAGATACGCAGTATTTT.

This chain connects TRBV6-5 to TRBJ2-7, with no clear D. Germline V gives CDR1 MNHEY, CDR2 SVGAGI. This CDR3 region has 12 residues. V lost 2 bases to trimming and J lost 3 bases, with 5 bases between them. Here the CDR3 reads CASSYGHYEQYF. Written as DNA, the CDR3 is TGTGCCAGCAGTTACGGCCACTACGAGCAGTACTTC.

The chain combines TRBV5-6 with TRBJ2-7; 9 bases align to TRBD1. The germline V gene encodes CDR1 SGHDT and CDR2 YYEEEE. The CDR3 spans 15 residues. V shed 2 bases and J 4 bases; nucleotides not matched to a gene: 7. The CDR3 spells CASSFTGTGIYEQYF. The CDR3 bases are TGTGCCAGCAGCTTCACCGGGACAGGGATATACGAGCAGTACTTC.

The rearrangement uses TRBV7-2 and TRBJ2-1, with TRBD2 as a possible D gene (6 bases). Germline V lookup: CDR1 SGHTA, CDR2 FQGNSA. V lost 5 bases to trimming and J lost 2 bases, with 16 bases between them. The CDR3 extends over 16 amino acids. Here the CDR3 DNA reads TGTGCCAGCAGCCCAGTCGGGAGATGGGCCTACAATGAGCAGTTCTTC. It codes for CASSPVGRWAYNEQFF.

This clone was found once. The rearrangement links TRBV9 to TRBJ2-3, with 13 bases matching TRBD2. V shed 2 bases and J 7 bases; nucleotides not matched to a gene: 7. The V gene's germline CDR1 is SGDLS and CDR2 YYNGEE. The CDR3 contains 16 residues. CDR3 protein: CASSVGLAGVGYTQYF. For the CDR3, the DNA is TGTGCCAGCAGCGTCGGACTAGCGGGAGTAGGATATACGCAGTATTTT.

The V and J genes are TRBV2 and TRBJ2-3; 7 positions match TRBD1. V lost 8 bases and J lost 1; bases outside the gene matches: 6. The CDR3 contains 14 residues. Germline V gene sequence: CDR1 SNHLY, CDR2 FYNNEI. The CDR3 nucleotides read TGTGCCAGCTGCAGACAGGGAGGCACAGATACGCAGTATTTT. Protein sequence: CASCRQGGTDTQYF.

The chain recombines TRBV24-1 with TRBJ2-1; 8 positions agree with TRBD2. V dropped 3 bases and J dropped 9; count of bases not matched to a gene: 9. The CDR3 runs to 15 residues. Germline V CDR1 and CDR2: KGHDR, SFDVKD. The CDR3 DNA sequence: TGTGCCACCAGTGATCCGACGGGAGGGCCAAGTGAGCAGTTCTTC. Protein product: CATSDPTGGPSEQFF.

The CDR3, as DNA: TGTGCCAGCAGCTTTCCGGGACTAGCGGGGGGCCCCTACGAGCAGTACTTC. Its protein product is CASSFPGLAGGPYEQYF. V gene TRBV5-4 combines with J gene TRBJ2-7; 15 nucleotides line up with TRBD2. The germline CDR1 and CDR2 sequences are SGHNT and YYREEE (reference sequence). This CDR3 spans 17 amino acids. V was pared by 2 bases and J by 2 bases, with 5 bases of the junction left unmatched. The full variable domain, rest sourced from reference TRBV5-4 and TRBJ2-7, is ETGVTQSPTHLIKTRGQQVTLRCSSQSGHNTVSWYQQALGQGPQFIFQYYREEENGRGNFPPRFSGLQFPNYSSELNVNALELDDSALYLCASSFPGLAGGPYEQYFGPGTRLTVT.

The chain employs TRBV11-3 and TRBJ2-5, with a tentative D call TRBD2 (5 bases). CDR1 and CDR2 from the germline V gene are SGHNT and YENEEA. The CDR3 has 13 amino acids. With 5 bases removed from V and 4 bases from J, the gap between germline ends came to 11 bases. The CDR3 loop is CASSIGLGETQYF. The CDR3, as DNA: TGTGCCAGCAGCATAGGACTCGGAGAGACCCAGTACTTC.